This TCR beta chain comes out of a study of cytomegalovirus exposure and HLA in healthy donors. Study results and limitations: For presence/absence analyses, sequencing depth was assumed to be roughly uniform across donors. A later analysis showed TCR association rates differing by HLA locus, peaking at DRB1 and lowest at HLA-C. In a later analysis, a missense DCLRE1C variant was linked to TCR beta V- and J-gene trimming.

CDR1 LGHNA and CDR2 YSLEER come from the germline V gene. The CDR3 extends over 14 amino acids. With 0 bases removed from V and 3 bases from J, the gap between germline ends came to 9 bases. With regard to this clone: Its antigen is currently unknown.

With 60 Vbeta and 13 Jbeta primers, the PCR was carried out. Authors' methods: Roughly 9.9 million shared chains were among the 60 million to 80 million unique TCR beta chains that a later analysis counted. TCRdb's table, derived via immunoSEQ multiplex PCR, lists solely in-frame clones and lacks some. That table furnishes V, J and clone size, whereas the DNA furnished D and trimming. This listing includes about 150,000 clones. Sequencing was done on a sample of PBMCs. The chain links TRBV4-3 to TRBJ2-7; D call uncertain. This clonotype was sampled from a woman aged 50 to 60 in good health and CMV-seronegative. CDR3 coding DNA: TGCGCCAGCAGCCAAGATATCGGTTACTACGAGCAGTACTTC. It translates to CASSQDIGYYEQYF.